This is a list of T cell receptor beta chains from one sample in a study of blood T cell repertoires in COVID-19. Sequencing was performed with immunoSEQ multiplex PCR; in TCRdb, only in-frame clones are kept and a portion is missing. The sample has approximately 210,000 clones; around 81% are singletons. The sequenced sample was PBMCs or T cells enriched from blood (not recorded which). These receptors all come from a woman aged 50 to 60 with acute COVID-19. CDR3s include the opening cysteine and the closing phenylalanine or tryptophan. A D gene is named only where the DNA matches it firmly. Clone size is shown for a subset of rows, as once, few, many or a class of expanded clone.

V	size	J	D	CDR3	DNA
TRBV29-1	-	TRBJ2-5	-	CSVTSGETQYF	TGCAGCGTTACAAGCGGAGAGACCCAGTACTTC
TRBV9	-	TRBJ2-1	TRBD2	CASSERGQAGGYNEQFF	TGTGCCAGCAGCGAGAGGGGTCAAGCGGGGGGCTACAATGAGCAGTTCTTC
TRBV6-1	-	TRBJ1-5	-	CASSEFQFQPQHF	TGTGCCAGCAGTGAGTTTCAGTTTCAGCCCCAGCATTTT
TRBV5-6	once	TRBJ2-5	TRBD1	CASSSGQGTTQYF	TGTGCCAGCAGCTCGGGACAGGGTACGACCCAGTACTTC
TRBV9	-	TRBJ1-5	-	CASSVGSHNQPQHF	TGTGCCAGCAGCGTAGGATCACACAATCAGCCCCAGCATTTT
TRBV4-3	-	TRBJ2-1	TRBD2	CASSQGVIAGGNNEQFF	TGCGCCAGCAGCCAAGGGGTGATAGCGGGAGGGAACAATGAGCAGTTCTTC
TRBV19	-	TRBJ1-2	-	CASSIRGYGYTF	TGTGCCAGTAGTATTAGGGGCTATGGCTACACCTTC
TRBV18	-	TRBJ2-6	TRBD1	CASSPGTASGANVLTF	TGTGCCAGCTCACCGGGGACAGCCTCTGGGGCCAACGTCCTGACTTTC
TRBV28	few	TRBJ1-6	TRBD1	CASSLRQGGSPLHF	TGTGCCAGCAGTCTGCGACAGGGGGGTTCACCCCTCCACTTT
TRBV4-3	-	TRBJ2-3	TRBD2	CASSQLAEITDTQYF	TGCGCCAGCAGCCAACTAGCGGAAATCACAGATACGCAGTATTTT
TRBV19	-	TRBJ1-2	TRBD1	CASSPGQGNYGYTF	TGTGCCAGTAGTCCCGGACAGGGAAACTATGGCTACACCTTC
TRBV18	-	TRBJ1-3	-	CASSSDSFPGNTIYF	TGTGCCAGCTCATCTGACTCGTTCCCTGGAAACACCATATATTTT
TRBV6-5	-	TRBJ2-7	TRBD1	CASRPRDSSYEQYF	TGTGCCAGCAGGCCCCGGGACAGTTCCTACGAGCAGTACTTC
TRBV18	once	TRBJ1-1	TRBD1	CASSSQGGANTEAFF	TGTGCCAGCTCATCACAGGGGGGGGCAAACACTGAAGCTTTCTTT
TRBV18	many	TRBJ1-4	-	CASSHSSRAPYNEKLFF	TGTGCCAGCTCCCATTCCTCCAGGGCGCCGTATAATGAAAAACTGTTTTTT
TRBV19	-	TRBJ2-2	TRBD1	CASSMFGQGNTGELFF	TGTGCCAGTAGTATGTTTGGACAGGGGAACACCGGGGAGCTGTTTTTT
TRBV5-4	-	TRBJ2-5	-	CASSFGTARETQYF	TGTGCCAGCAGCTTTGGAACCGCGCGGGAGACCCAGTACTTC
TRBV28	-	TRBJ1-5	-	CASSTSTGPNQPQHF	-
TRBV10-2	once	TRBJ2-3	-	CASDLGLSGTTTDTQYF	TGCGCCAGCGACCTGGGGCTAAGCGGGACAACCACAGATACGCAGTATTTT
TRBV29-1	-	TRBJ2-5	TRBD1	CSVGRTGVQETQYF	TGCAGCGTTGGGAGGACAGGGGTTCAAGAGACCCAGTACTTC
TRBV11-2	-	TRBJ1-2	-	CASRVTGSTSYTF	TGTGCCAGCAGGGTCACAGGGAGTACCAGCTACACCTTC
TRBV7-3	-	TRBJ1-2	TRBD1	CASSSLGQDGNYGYTF	TGTGCCAGCAGCTCCCTCGGACAGGATGGGAACTATGGCTACACCTTC
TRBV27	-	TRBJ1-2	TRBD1	CASSPSPRQGHGYTF	TGTGCCAGCAGTCCCTCCCCCCGACAGGGACATGGCTACACCTTC
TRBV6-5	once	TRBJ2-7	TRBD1	CASSYRDRGSYEQYF	TGTGCCAGCAGTTACCGGGACAGGGGTTCCTACGAGCAGTACTTC
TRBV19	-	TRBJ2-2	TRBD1	CASSSTGTVNTGELFF	TGTGCCAGTAGTTCCACCGGGACAGTGAACACCGGGGAGCTGTTTTTT
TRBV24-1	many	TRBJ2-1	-	CATSTRSYNEQFF	TGTGCCACCAGTACGCGTAGCTACAATGAGCAGTTCTTC
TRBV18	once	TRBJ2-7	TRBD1	CASSLRQGSHYEQYF	TGTGCCAGCTCTCTTCGACAGGGAAGCCACTACGAGCAGTACTTC
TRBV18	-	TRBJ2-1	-	CASSLVIGGEQFF	TGTGCCAGCTCACTGGTGATCGGAGGTGAGCAGTTCTTC
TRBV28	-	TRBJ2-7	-	CASSHATGTPYEQYF	TGTGCCAGCAGTCACGCGACCGGGACACCCTACGAGCAGTACTTC